This T cell receptor beta chain appears in the sequencing data of a study of blood T cell repertoires in COVID-19. Whole-study context: The samples span acute and convalescent COVID-19 from the United States, Italy and Spain. T cells, B-cell-depleted T cells, or PBMCs supplied cDNA or gDNA.

Authors' data handling: Amplification of reference gene primers was used by the study to estimate nucleated cell counts. Profiling relied on immunoSEQ multiplex PCR, and the TCRdb table lists in-frame clones only, not all of them. Clone size and V and J calls were adopted from that table, with D and trimming inferred from the DNA. Of roughly 150,000 clones listed, roughly nine tenths were seen once; the top ten hold 15%. Germline loops: CDR1 SEHNR, CDR2 FQNEAQ (reference sequence). V was pared by 4 bases and J by 3 bases, with 18 bases between. This CDR3 has 16 amino acids. Sequencing input: peripheral blood. The source is a woman aged 40 to 50 with acute or convalescent COVID-19. V gene TRBV7-9 combines with J gene TRBJ1-2; TRBD1 is a possible D gene (5 bases). The CDR3 DNA is TGTGCCAGCAGCTCCAGTCTTATCAAGGGGCACTATGGCTACACCTTC. Its protein product is CASSSSLIKGHYGYTF.